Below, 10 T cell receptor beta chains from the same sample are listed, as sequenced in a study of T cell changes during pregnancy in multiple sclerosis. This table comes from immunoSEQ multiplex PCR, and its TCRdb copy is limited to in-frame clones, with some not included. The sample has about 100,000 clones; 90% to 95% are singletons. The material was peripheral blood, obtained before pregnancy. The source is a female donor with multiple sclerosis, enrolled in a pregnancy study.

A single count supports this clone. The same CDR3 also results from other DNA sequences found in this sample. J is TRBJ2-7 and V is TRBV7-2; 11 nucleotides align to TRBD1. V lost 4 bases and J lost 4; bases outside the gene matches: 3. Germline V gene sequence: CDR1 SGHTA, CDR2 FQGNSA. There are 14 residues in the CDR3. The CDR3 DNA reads TGTGCCAGCAGCTCGGACAGGGGGCCTTACGAGCAGTACTTC. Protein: CASSSDRGPYEQYF.

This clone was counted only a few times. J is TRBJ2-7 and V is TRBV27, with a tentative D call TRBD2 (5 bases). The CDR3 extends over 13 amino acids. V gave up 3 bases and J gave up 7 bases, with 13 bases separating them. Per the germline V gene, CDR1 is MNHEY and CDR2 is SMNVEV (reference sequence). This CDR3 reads CASSFSGSGEQYF. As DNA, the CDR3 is TGTGCCAGCAGTTTCTCGGGAAGTGGAGAGCAGTACTTC.

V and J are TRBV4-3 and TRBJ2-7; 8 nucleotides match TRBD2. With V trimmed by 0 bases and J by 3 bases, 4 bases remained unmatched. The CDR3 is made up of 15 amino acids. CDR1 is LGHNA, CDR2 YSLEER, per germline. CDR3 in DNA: TGCGCCAGCAGCCAAGAAGGTCGGGGGGGCTACGAGCAGTACTTC. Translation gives CASSQEGRGGYEQYF.

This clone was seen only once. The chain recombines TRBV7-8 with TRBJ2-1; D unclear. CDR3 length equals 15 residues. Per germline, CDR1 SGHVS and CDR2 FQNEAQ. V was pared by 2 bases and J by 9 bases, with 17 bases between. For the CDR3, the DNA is TGTGCCAGCAGCTTATTGCTGGTGAGGTCCTCTGAGCAGTTCTTC. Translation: CASSLLLVRSSEQFF.

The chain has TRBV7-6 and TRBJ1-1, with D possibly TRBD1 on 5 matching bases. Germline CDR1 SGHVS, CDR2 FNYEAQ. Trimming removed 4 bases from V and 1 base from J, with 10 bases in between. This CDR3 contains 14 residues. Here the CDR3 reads CASSSAGRNTEAFF. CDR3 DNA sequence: TGTGCCAGCAGCTCCGCAGGGCGGAACACTGAAGCTTTCTTT.

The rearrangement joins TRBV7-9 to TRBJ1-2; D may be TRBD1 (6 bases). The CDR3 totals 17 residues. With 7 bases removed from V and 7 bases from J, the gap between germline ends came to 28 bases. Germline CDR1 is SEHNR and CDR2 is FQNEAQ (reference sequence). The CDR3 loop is CASTHSQSSQGFGGYTF. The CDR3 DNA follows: TGTGCCAGCACCCACTCCCAATCATCACAGGGTTTCGGTGGCTACACCTTC.

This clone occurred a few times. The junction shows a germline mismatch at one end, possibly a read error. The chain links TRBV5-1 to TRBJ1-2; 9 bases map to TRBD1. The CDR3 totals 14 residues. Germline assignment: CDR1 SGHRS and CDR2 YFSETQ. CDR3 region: CASSLGTGTGPYSF. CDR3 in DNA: TGCGCCAGCAGCTTGGGTACCGGGACAGGGCCCTATTCCTTC. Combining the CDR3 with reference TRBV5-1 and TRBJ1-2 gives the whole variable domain KAGVTQTPRYLIKTRGQQVTLSCSPISGHRSVSWYQQTPGQGLQFLFEYFSETQRNKGNFPGRFSGRQFSNSRSEMNVSTLELGDSALYLCASSLGTGTGPYSFGSGTRLTVV.

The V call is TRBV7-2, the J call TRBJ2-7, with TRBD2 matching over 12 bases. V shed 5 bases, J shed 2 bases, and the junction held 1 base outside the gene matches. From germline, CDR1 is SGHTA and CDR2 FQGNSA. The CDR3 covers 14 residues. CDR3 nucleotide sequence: TGTGCCAGCAGCCGACTAGCGGGGGCCTACGAGCAGTACTTC. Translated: CASSRLAGAYEQYF.

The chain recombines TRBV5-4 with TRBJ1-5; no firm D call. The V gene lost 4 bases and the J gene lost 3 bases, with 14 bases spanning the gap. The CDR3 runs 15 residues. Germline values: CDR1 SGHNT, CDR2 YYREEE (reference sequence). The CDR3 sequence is CASSDGLSPNQPQHF. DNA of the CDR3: TGTGCCAGCAGCGATGGACTGTCCCCCAATCAGCCCCAGCATTTT.

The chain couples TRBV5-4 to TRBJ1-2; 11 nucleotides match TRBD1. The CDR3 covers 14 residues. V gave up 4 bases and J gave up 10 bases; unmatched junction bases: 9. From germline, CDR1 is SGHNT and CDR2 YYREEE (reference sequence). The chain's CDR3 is CASSIRGQGADYTF. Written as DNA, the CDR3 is TGTGCCAGCAGCATTCGAGGACAGGGGGCGGACTACACCTTC.